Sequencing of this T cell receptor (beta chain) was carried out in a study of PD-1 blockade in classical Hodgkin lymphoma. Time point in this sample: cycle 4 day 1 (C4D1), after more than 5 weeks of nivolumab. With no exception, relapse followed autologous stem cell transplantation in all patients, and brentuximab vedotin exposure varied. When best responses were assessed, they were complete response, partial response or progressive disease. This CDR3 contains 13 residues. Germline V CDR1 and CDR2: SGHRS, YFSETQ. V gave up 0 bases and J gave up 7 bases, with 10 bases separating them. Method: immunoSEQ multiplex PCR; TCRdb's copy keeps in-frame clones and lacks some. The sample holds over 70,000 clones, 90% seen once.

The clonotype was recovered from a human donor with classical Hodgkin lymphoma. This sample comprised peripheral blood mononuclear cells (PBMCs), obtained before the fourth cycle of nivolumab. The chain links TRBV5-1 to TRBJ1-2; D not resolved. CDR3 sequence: CASSLDSWGGYTF. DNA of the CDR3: TGCGCCAGCAGCTTGGATTCTTGGGGTGGCTACACCTTC.